This is a list of T cell receptor beta chains from one sample in a study of T cell repertoires in cytomegalovirus infection. TCRdb used MiXCR to reprocess the reads, holding one entry per CDR3 protein. The sample yields about 180,000 distinct CDR3 sequences, around 14% seen once. Sequencing was performed on PBMCs. These receptors all come from a human donor in good health (CMV status not recorded). Some clones in this sample may be carry-over from other donors' samples. The CDR3 runs from the conserved cysteine through the conserved F or W. D genes are given only for firm matches. Clone size, where shown, is once, few, many, or a class for clones that have expanded.

NA,TRBJ2-1,TRBV4-1,NA,CASSIGILGGENEQFF,TGCGCCAGCAGCATAGGGATTCTGGGGGGTGAGAATGAGCAGTTCTTC
few,TRBJ1-2,TRBV25-1,NA,CASSESGRANYGYTF,TGTGCCAGCAGTGAATCGGGCCGAGCTAACTATGGCTACACCTTC
many,TRBJ2-7,TRBV15,TRBD1,CATSRDRTGVEEQYF,TGTGCCACCAGCAGAGATAGGACAGGTGTCGAGGAGCAGTACTTC
NA,TRBJ2-7,TRBV20-1,TRBD1,CSARDGTGSYEQYF,TGCAGTGCTAGAGATGGGACAGGGTCCTACGAGCAGTACTTC
NA,TRBJ1-4,TRBV2,NA,CASSVLGAREKLFF,TGTGCCAGCAGTGTTTTGGGTGCACGAGAAAAACTGTTTTTT
many,TRBJ1-2,TRBV7-9,NA,CASSGSQVPRGDGYTF,TGTGCCAGCAGCGGGTCCCAGGTCCCTCGAGGAGATGGCTACACCTTC
NA,TRBJ2-1,TRBV3-1,TRBD2,CASSSTSGRASYNEQFF,TGTGCCAGCAGCTCCACTAGCGGGAGGGCCTCCTACAATGAGCAGTTCTTC
few,TRBJ1-1,TRBV5-5,TRBD1,CASSFQQGARTEAFF,TGTGCCAGCAGCTTTCAACAGGGGGCGCGCACTGAAGCTTTCTTT
many,TRBJ1-1,TRBV7-9,NA,CASSGAGTPNTEAFF,TGTGCCAGCAGCGGCGCCGGGACTCCCAACACTGAAGCTTTCTTT
many,TRBJ2-3,TRBV28,TRBD2,CASSLPTSGDNTDTQYF,TGTGCCAGCAGTTTACCCACTAGCGGAGATAACACAGATACGCAGTATTTT
many,TRBJ1-5,TRBV7-2,NA,CASSLEPGDNQPQHF,TGTGCCAGCAGCTTAGAGCCCGGGGATAATCAGCCCCAGCATTTT
many,TRBJ2-3,TRBV23-1,NA,CASSSRSFAGTDTQYF,TGCGCCAGCAGTTCCCGTTCCTTCGCGGGGACAGATACGCAGTATTTT
NA,TRBJ2-3,TRBV12-3/TRBV12-4,NA,CASSLGRTQYF,TGTGCCAGCAGTTTAGGTCGGACGCAGTATTTT
few,TRBJ1-5,TRBV15,NA,CATSPGGGSQPQHF,TGTGCCACCAGTCCTGGAGGGGGATCTCAGCCCCAGCATTTT
NA,TRBJ1-5,TRBV10-3,NA,CAISELLGSNQPQHF,TGTGCCATCAGTGAGCTGTTAGGTAGCAATCAGCCCCAGCATTTT
many,TRBJ1-2,TRBV12-3/TRBV12-4,TRBD1,CASSPWGQGAKDYGYTF,TGTGCCAGCAGTCCCTGGGGACAGGGGGCGAAGGACTATGGCTACACCTTC
NA,TRBJ2-3,TRBV6-2/TRBV6-3,NA,CASSFGQIYTDTQYF,TGTGCCAGCAGCTTCGGACAGATTTACACAGATACGCAGTATTTT
many,TRBJ2-5,TRBV7-8,TRBD2,CASSLLSGRPRQETQYF,TGTGCCAGCAGCTTATTGAGCGGGAGGCCTAGACAAGAGACCCAGTACTTC
many,TRBJ2-2,TRBV12-3/TRBV12-4,NA,CASSLGAYTGELFF,TGTGCCAGCAGTTTAGGGGCTTACACCGGGGAGCTGTTTTTT
many,TRBJ1-2,TRBV7-2,NA,CASSSGLGAGYTF,TGTGCCAGCAGTTCCGGGCTGGGGGCGGGCTACACCTTC
once,TRBJ1-1,TRBV4-2,NA,CASSRPLGRQANTEAFF,TGTGCCAGCAGCCGACCTTTAGGGCGGCAAGCGAACACTGAAGCTTTCTTT
many,TRBJ2-1,TRBV6-2/TRBV6-3,NA,CASSYSEYNEQFF,TGTGCCAGCAGTTACTCGGAGTACAATGAGCAGTTCTTC
few,TRBJ1-6,TRBV5-6,NA,CASSLGVTPHSPLHF,TGTGCCAGCAGCTTGGGGGTTACTCCCCATTCACCCCTCCACTTT
NA,TRBJ2-1,TRBV3-1,NA,CASSRPDSYNEQFF,TGTGCCAGCAGCCGCCCGGACTCCTACAATGAGCAGTTCTTC
many,TRBJ2-3,TRBV7-3,NA,CASSPGEGTDTQYF,TGTGCCAGCAGTCCGGGCGAAGGCACAGATACGCAGTATTTT
many,TRBJ2-3,TRBV7-2,NA,CASSALAGGTDTQYF,TGTGCCAGCAGCGCGTTGGCGGGCGGCACAGATACGCAGTATTTT
NA,TRBJ1-6,TRBV7-8,TRBD1,CASQDRETRNSPLHF,TGTGCCAGCCAAGACAGGGAGACGCGTAATTCACCCCTCCACTTT
NA,TRBJ2-7,TRBV20-1,TRBD2,CSAPGLAGGTF,TGCAGTGCCCCGGGACTAGCGGGAGGAACCTTC
few,TRBJ1-1,TRBV2,NA,CASRGRSHISLNTEAFF,TGTGCCAGCAGAGGCAGGAGCCACATATCGCTGAACACTGAAGCTTTCTTT
NA,TRBJ2-3,TRBV29-1,NA,CSVEERGRGDTQYF,TGCAGCGTTGAAGAACGAGGGCGGGGAGATACGCAGTATTTT
NA,TRBJ2-1,TRBV29-1,TRBD2,CSTPKGTSGYNEQFF,TGCAGCACCCCCAAGGGGACTAGCGGGTACAATGAGCAGTTCTTC
many,TRBJ2-7,TRBV7-2,NA,CASSFSVGSLYPYEQYF,TGTGCCAGCAGCTTTTCGGTTGGGAGCTTATATCCCTACGAGCAGTACTTC
many,TRBJ2-5,TRBV29-1,NA,CSVEDGGGLETQYF,TGCAGCGTTGAAGATGGAGGCGGGCTGGAGACCCAGTACTTC
medium-sized,TRBJ1-1,TRBV7-2,NA,CASSLARGRILNTEAFF,TGTGCCAGCAGCTTAGCGCGAGGACGGATCTTGAACACTGAAGCTTTCTTT
many,TRBJ2-1,TRBV12-5,NA,CASGLQVDEQFF,TGTGCTAGTGGTTTGCAGGTTGATGAGCAGTTCTTC
NA,TRBJ2-7,TRBV19,NA,CASSIQFGSYEQYF,TGTGCCAGTAGTATCCAGTTCGGCTCCTACGAGCAGTACTTC
many,TRBJ1-1,TRBV28,NA,CASRGPTEAFF,TGTGCCAGCAGAGGTCCCACTGAAGCTTTCTTT
many,TRBJ1-2,TRBV28,NA,CASSLRTDRGYTF,TGTGCCAGCAGTTTACGAACAGACCGTGGCTACACCTTC
many,TRBJ1-1,TRBV7-2,TRBD1,CASSLAGTGSWAFF,TGTGCCAGCAGCCTAGCCGGGACAGGGAGTTGGGCTTTCTTT
few,TRBJ2-5,TRBV25-1,NA,CASSEYSPQETQYF,TGTGCCAGCAGTGAATACAGTCCCCAAGAGACCCAGTACTTC
NA,TRBJ1-4,TRBV20-1,TRBD1,CSAADRGSGEKLFF,TGCAGTGCTGCTGACAGGGGATCTGGGGAAAAACTGTTTTTT
many,TRBJ2-3,TRBV7-2,NA,CASSLRWEVDTQYF,TGTGCCAGCAGCTTACGATGGGAGGTGGATACGCAGTATTTT
many,TRBJ2-6,TRBV7-8,NA,CASSLGGATGANVLTF,TGTGCCAGCAGCTTAGGGGGGGCTACTGGGGCCAACGTCCTGACTTTC
few,TRBJ1-5,TRBV19,NA,CASSDWGEQPQHF,TGTGCCAGTAGCGACTGGGGGGAGCAGCCCCAGCATTTT